Given below is one T cell receptor beta chain in context. What it recognizes is unknown. The record originates from a study of T cell clonotyping in hematopoietic cell transplantation. Study-wide points: Graft donor and pretransplant recipient Inverse Simpson Index values predicted broader posttransplant TCR diversity.

The assay was immunoSEQ multiplex PCR, and TCRdb's table has in-frame clones only and misses some. The table includes about 7,200 clones, about nine tenths detected once. The CDR3 length is 13 residues. Germline V CDR1 and CDR2: GTSNPN, SVGIG (reference sequence). The V and J ends lost 3 bases and 5 bases respectively, with 13 bases between them. Sequenced material: PBMCs, taken 30 days after allogeneic stem cell transplant. V and J are TRBV30 and TRBJ1-1; tentatively, D is TRBD1 (5 bases). The clonotype comes from a female patient aged 45 to 65 who had an allogeneic stem cell transplant from an unrelated donor, so the T cells may come from the graft donor. Some clones in this sample may be carry-over from other donors' samples. The chain's CDR3 is CAWRGHEGTEAFF. The CDR3 DNA is TGTGCCTGGAGAGGACACGAGGGGACTGAAGCTTTCTTT.